Listed below are T cell receptor beta chains from one sample, sequenced in a study of siplizumab effects on memory and regulatory T cells. Data came from immunoSEQ multiplex PCR; TCRdb stores just in-frame clones and leaves some out. The table shows around 100,000 clones, with about 93% occurring only once. The sample comprised Tregs sorted from blood. The origin of the receptors is a human donor in good health. Both conserved end residues are part of each CDR3. A D gene is named only where the DNA matches it firmly. Clone size appears in some rows only: once, few, many, or a class for an expanded clone.

v_gene: TRBV29-1
abundance: once
d_gene: .
j_gene: TRBJ1-3
CDR3nt: TGCAGCGCCCAGGGATCCAGCTCTGGAAACACCATATATTTT
CDR3aa: CSAQGSSSGNTIYF

v_gene: TRBV5-1
abundance: .
d_gene: .
j_gene: TRBJ1-1
CDR3nt: TGCGCCAGCAGCTTGGGCCCAGGGTGGAACACTGAAGCTTTCTTT
CDR3aa: CASSLGPGWNTEAFF

v_gene: TRBV7-9
abundance: .
d_gene: TRBD2
j_gene: TRBJ2-1
CDR3nt: TGTGCCAGCAGCCACCCGGGACTAGCGGGTAACAATGAGCAGTTCTTC
CDR3aa: CASSHPGLAGNNEQFF

v_gene: TRBV9
abundance: .
d_gene: TRBD2
j_gene: TRBJ2-3
CDR3nt: TGTGCCAGCAGCGTAGTGGCGGGAGCCCCAGATACGCAGTATTTT
CDR3aa: CASSVVAGAPDTQYF

v_gene: TRBV7-8
abundance: .
d_gene: .
j_gene: TRBJ2-7
CDR3nt: TGTGCCAGCAGCTTAGCGACTAGTTTCGAGCAGTACTTC
CDR3aa: CASSLATSFEQYF

v_gene: TRBV18
abundance: .
d_gene: TRBD1
j_gene: TRBJ1-5
CDR3nt: TGTGCCAGCTCACCACTAGGGGGCTACAATAGCAATCAGCCCCAGCATTTT
CDR3aa: CASSPLGGYNSNQPQHF

v_gene: TRBV19
abundance: .
d_gene: TRBD1
j_gene: TRBJ1-2
CDR3nt: TGTGCCAGTAGTGTACGACAGGGGAACTATGGCTACACCTTC
CDR3aa: CASSVRQGNYGYTF

v_gene: TRBV7-8
abundance: .
d_gene: .
j_gene: TRBJ1-5
CDR3nt: TGTGCCAGCAGCTTAGTTCCGGGAAGGGGTTTTGAGCCCCAGCATTTT
CDR3aa: CASSLVPGRGFEPQHF

v_gene: TRBV7-2
abundance: .
d_gene: .
j_gene: TRBJ2-2
CDR3nt: TGTGCCAGCAGCACCAGGACTGCGAACACCGGGGAGCTGTTTTTT
CDR3aa: CASSTRTANTGELFF

v_gene: TRBV29-1
abundance: .
d_gene: .
j_gene: TRBJ2-6
CDR3nt: TGCAGCGTTTCTTGGGCCAACGTCCTGACTTTC
CDR3aa: CSVSWANVLTF

v_gene: TRBV7-9
abundance: .
d_gene: .
j_gene: TRBJ2-3
CDR3nt: TGTGCCAGCAGCTTAGGCTCAGGAACTAGCACAGATACGCAGTATTTT
CDR3aa: CASSLGSGTSTDTQYF

v_gene: TRBV19
abundance: .
d_gene: .
j_gene: TRBJ2-1
CDR3nt: TGTGCCAGTAGTATACTCCGGACCAACCCTAAGCAGTTCTTC
CDR3aa: CASSILRTNPKQFF

v_gene: TRBV7-9
abundance: .
d_gene: .
j_gene: TRBJ1-1
CDR3nt: TGTGCCAGCAGCCAAGACAGGAACACTGAAGCTTTCTTT
CDR3aa: CASSQDRNTEAFF

v_gene: TRBV18
abundance: .
d_gene: .
j_gene: TRBJ2-1
CDR3nt: TGTGCCAGCTCACCCGGGAAGGTGATCTACAATGAGCAGTTCTTC
CDR3aa: CASSPGKVIYNEQFF

v_gene: TRBV6-6
abundance: .
d_gene: .
j_gene: TRBJ2-2
CDR3nt: TGTGCCAGCAGTTATGGGAGTATCGACCCCGGGGAGCTGTTTTTT
CDR3aa: CASSYGSIDPGELFF

v_gene: TRBV5-1
abundance: .
d_gene: .
j_gene: TRBJ2-2
CDR3nt: TGCGCCAGCAGCTGGAGGGGCGGGGAGCTGTTTTTT
CDR3aa: CASSWRGGELFF

v_gene: TRBV4-1
abundance: .
d_gene: TRBD2
j_gene: TRBJ2-2
CDR3nt: TGCGCCAGCAGCCAAGATAATCGTCCTGGCGGGAGGAGTCTAAACACCGGGGAGCTGTTTTTT
CDR3aa: CASSQDNRPGGRSLNTGELFF

v_gene: TRBV30
abundance: few
d_gene: .
j_gene: TRBJ1-1
CDR3nt: TGTGCCTGGGCCAGACAGGCTCTCACTGAAGCTTTCTTT
CDR3aa: CAWARQALTEAFF

v_gene: TRBV27
abundance: .
d_gene: TRBD1
j_gene: TRBJ1-2
CDR3nt: TGTGCCAGCAGTCGGACAGGGGCATGGGACTATGGCTACACCTTC
CDR3aa: CASSRTGAWDYGYTF

v_gene: TRBV5-1
abundance: .
d_gene: .
j_gene: TRBJ2-2
CDR3nt: TGCGCCAGCAGCTTCCCAGGGGAGGGGCGCACCGGGGAGCTGTTTTTT
CDR3aa: CASSFPGEGRTGELFF

v_gene: TRBV5-1
abundance: .
d_gene: .
j_gene: TRBJ1-1
CDR3nt: TGCGCCAGTCGTCTCTCGGCAGGGACCACTGAAGCTTTCTTT
CDR3aa: CASRLSAGTTEAFF

v_gene: TRBV5-1
abundance: .
d_gene: .
j_gene: TRBJ2-1
CDR3nt: TGCGCCAGCAGCCCCGGATATATGTTGGACAATGAGCAGTTCTTC
CDR3aa: CASSPGYMLDNEQFF

v_gene: TRBV30
abundance: .
d_gene: TRBD1
j_gene: TRBJ1-6
CDR3nt: TGTGCCTGGAGTGTACTAGTTAGTCGGGGGACAGCTAATTCACCCCTCCACTTT
CDR3aa: CAWSVLVSRGTANSPLHF

v_gene: TRBV6-6
abundance: .
d_gene: TRBD2
j_gene: TRBJ2-4
CDR3nt: TGTGCCAGCAGTTACGGGGCGGGAGCGGTAAACATTCAGTACTTC
CDR3aa: CASSYGAGAVNIQYF

v_gene: TRBV9
abundance: .
d_gene: .
j_gene: TRBJ2-5
CDR3nt: TGTGCCAGCAGCCCCCATGTTGGGGGGGCGGAGACCCAGTACTTC
CDR3aa: CASSPHVGGAETQYF

v_gene: TRBV10-1
abundance: .
d_gene: .
j_gene: TRBJ2-7
CDR3nt: TGCGCCAGCAGTGAGTCGGGGCGCGAGCAGTACTTC
CDR3aa: CASSESGREQYF

v_gene: TRBV7-9
abundance: .
d_gene: .
j_gene: TRBJ1-1
CDR3nt: TGTGCCAGCAGCTTAATGTGGGGGGCCGGGACTGAAGCTTTCTTT
CDR3aa: CASSLMWGAGTEAFF

v_gene: TRBV21-1
abundance: .
d_gene: .
j_gene: TRBJ2-3
CDR3nt: TGTGCCAGCAGCTCTGGCAGGGCGGGATCGACAGATACGCAGTATTTT
CDR3aa: CASSSGRAGSTDTQYF

v_gene: TRBV10-2
abundance: .
d_gene: .
j_gene: TRBJ2-1
CDR3nt: TGCGCCAGCAGTGATCACGTAGTACTAGTGGAGATCTTC
CDR3aa: CASSDHVVLVEIF

v_gene: TRBV5-8
abundance: once
d_gene: .
j_gene: TRBJ2-5
CDR3nt: TGTGCCAGCAGCAGGGAGACCCAGTACTTC
CDR3aa: CASSRETQYF

v_gene: TRBV7-6
abundance: .
d_gene: TRBD1
j_gene: TRBJ2-5
CDR3nt: TGTGCCAGCACAGGACAGGGCGTAGCACAAGAGACCCAGTACTTC
CDR3aa: CASTGQGVAQETQYF

v_gene: TRBV7-3
abundance: .
d_gene: .
j_gene: TRBJ2-1
CDR3nt: TGTGCCAGCAGCTTAAACGTTCAGAATGAGCAGTTCTTC
CDR3aa: CASSLNVQNEQFF

v_gene: TRBV5-1
abundance: .
d_gene: .
j_gene: TRBJ1-2
CDR3nt: TGCGCCAGCAGCCCAGGAGGAGGCTACACCTTC
CDR3aa: CASSPGGGYTF

v_gene: TRBV9
abundance: .
d_gene: .
j_gene: TRBJ2-1
CDR3nt: TGTGCCAGCAGCGCCCGGGGCCCCGGTGATGAGCAGTTCTTC
CDR3aa: CASSARGPGDEQFF

v_gene: TRBV6-1
abundance: .
d_gene: .
j_gene: TRBJ1-3
CDR3nt: TGTGCCAGCAGTACCGGGGGCAGGGTAGACACCATATATTTT
CDR3aa: CASSTGGRVDTIYF

v_gene: TRBV19
abundance: .
d_gene: TRBD2
j_gene: TRBJ2-1
CDR3nt: TGTGCCAGTAGAGGTCCTAGCGGGACCGGATTCGATGAGCAGTTCTTC
CDR3aa: CASRGPSGTGFDEQFF

v_gene: TRBV15
abundance: .
d_gene: TRBD1
j_gene: TRBJ2-2
CDR3nt: TGTGCCACCAGCCGACAGGGTGGAAGAGGCACCGGGGAGCTGTTTTTT
CDR3aa: CATSRQGGRGTGELFF

v_gene: TRBV30
abundance: .
d_gene: .
j_gene: TRBJ2-7
CDR3nt: TGTGCCTGGAGTGTAATGTTTTACGAGCAGTACTTC
CDR3aa: CAWSVMFYEQYF

v_gene: TRBV19
abundance: .
d_gene: .
j_gene: TRBJ1-4
CDR3nt: TGTGCCAGTAGTAGTGTCCAGGGGAAACTGTTTTTT
CDR3aa: CASSSVQGKLFF

v_gene: TRBV10-3
abundance: .
d_gene: .
j_gene: TRBJ2-3
CDR3nt: TGTGCCATCAGTGAGTTTACACTAGCTGGCACAGATACGCAGTATTTT
CDR3aa: CAISEFTLAGTDTQYF

v_gene: TRBV6-4
abundance: .
d_gene: TRBD1
j_gene: TRBJ2-3
CDR3nt: TGTGCCAGCAGTGACCGGACAGGGGTAAGCACAGATACGCAGTATTTT
CDR3aa: CASSDRTGVSTDTQYF

v_gene: TRBV7-9
abundance: .
d_gene: TRBD2
j_gene: TRBJ2-2
CDR3nt: TGTGCCAGCAGCTTGACACTACTAGCGGGCCTAACGAGGACCGGGGAGCTGTTTTTT
CDR3aa: CASSLTLLAGLTRTGELFF

v_gene: TRBV27
abundance: .
d_gene: TRBD1
j_gene: TRBJ2-7
CDR3nt: TGTGCCAGCAGTTTAATGGGACAGGGACCCTACGAGCAGTACTTC
CDR3aa: CASSLMGQGPYEQYF

v_gene: TRBV29-1
abundance: .
d_gene: .
j_gene: TRBJ1-4
CDR3nt: TGCAGCGTTGCGGGGATGCAGGAAAAACTGTTTTTT
CDR3aa: CSVAGMQEKLFF

v_gene: TRBV25-1
abundance: .
d_gene: TRBD1
j_gene: TRBJ1-1
CDR3nt: TGTGCCAGCAGTGGACAGGGGCTCACTGAAGCTTTCTTT
CDR3aa: CASSGQGLTEAFF

v_gene: TRBV4-2
abundance: .
d_gene: .
j_gene: TRBJ2-5
CDR3nt: TGTGCCAGCAGCCAAGGACGGGGAGGAGAGACCCAGTACTTC
CDR3aa: CASSQGRGGETQYF

v_gene: TRBV10-3
abundance: .
d_gene: .
j_gene: TRBJ1-2
CDR3nt: TGTGCCATCAGTGCTGGGAATGGCTACACCTTC
CDR3aa: CAISAGNGYTF

v_gene: TRBV18
abundance: .
d_gene: .
j_gene: TRBJ1-6
CDR3nt: TGTGCCAGCTCACCACGGATCGCAATTGGGTATTCACCCCTCCACTTT
CDR3aa: CASSPRIAIGYSPLHF

v_gene: TRBV27
abundance: .
d_gene: TRBD2
j_gene: TRBJ2-2
CDR3nt: TGTGCCAGCAACGGAAGACTAGCGGCGAACACCGGGGAGCTGTTTTTT
CDR3aa: CASNGRLAANTGELFF

v_gene: TRBV18
abundance: .
d_gene: .
j_gene: TRBJ2-1
CDR3nt: TGTGCCAGCTCACCACGGTCCTCCCCTGAGCGCCTCTCCTACAATGAGCAGTTCTTC
CDR3aa: CASSPRSSPERLSYNEQFF

v_gene: TRBV28
abundance: .
d_gene: TRBD2
j_gene: TRBJ2-7
CDR3nt: TGTGCCAGCAGTTTGATAGCGGGAGTCCCCTACGAGCAGTACTTC
CDR3aa: CASSLIAGVPYEQYF

v_gene: TRBV6-5
abundance: .
d_gene: .
j_gene: TRBJ2-1
CDR3nt: TGTGCCAGCAGTTACTACAGGGACTGGGGCAATGAGCAGTTCTTC
CDR3aa: CASSYYRDWGNEQFF

v_gene: TRBV11-2
abundance: .
d_gene: .
j_gene: TRBJ2-2
CDR3nt: TGTGCCAGCAGCTTACGAGGGCGGGATCGCACCGGGGAGCTGTTTTTT
CDR3aa: CASSLRGRDRTGELFF

v_gene: TRBV30
abundance: .
d_gene: .
j_gene: TRBJ2-7
CDR3nt: TGTGCCTGGAATCCCCCCGCTGGTCTAATACCGCGGCAGTACTTC
CDR3aa: CAWNPPAGLIPRQYF

v_gene: TRBV12-5
abundance: .
d_gene: .
j_gene: TRBJ2-1
CDR3nt: TGTGCTAGTGGTTTGGTGCTAGGAGGGAGCTCCTACAATGAGCAGTTCTTC
CDR3aa: CASGLVLGGSSYNEQFF

v_gene: TRBV6-4
abundance: .
d_gene: TRBD2
j_gene: TRBJ2-1
CDR3nt: TGTGCCAGCAGTTTATCCTACGGGGGGGAGCAGTTCTTC
CDR3aa: CASSLSYGGEQFF

v_gene: TRBV4-2
abundance: .
d_gene: .
j_gene: TRBJ1-5
CDR3nt: TGTGCCAGCAGCCAAGAGGTCCGGGCGGGGGGCAATCAGCCCCAGCATTTT
CDR3aa: CASSQEVRAGGNQPQHF

v_gene: TRBV7-2
abundance: .
d_gene: .
j_gene: TRBJ1-5
CDR3nt: TGTGCCAGCAGCCAGGGAGGGTCTCAGCCCCAGCATTTT
CDR3aa: CASSQGGSQPQHF

v_gene: TRBV27
abundance: .
d_gene: .
j_gene: TRBJ1-6
CDR3nt: TGTGCCAGCAGTTTAGTACAGAATAATTCACCCCTCCACTTT
CDR3aa: CASSLVQNNSPLHF